This T cell receptor (beta chain) was profiled in a study of blood T cells in healthy people across ages. Using a J-beta primer mix together with a sample-barcoded 5' primer, a second PCR was run for roughly 7 to 11 cycles. Each cDNA molecule carried a tag from a template-switch adaptor that contained 12 random nucleotides. MiXCR, applied by TCRdb to the 5' RACE reads, yields one record per CDR3 protein. The sample has nearly 1 million distinct CDR3 sequences; roughly 50% are singletons. General study results and limits: The recorded TCR beta diversity per million T cells decreased in a roughly linear manner with age.

V was pared by 5 bases and J by 1 base, with 14 bases between. From germline, CDR1 is DFQATT and CDR2 SNEGSKA (reference sequence). The CDR3 has 14 amino acids. In the case of this clonotype: Its antigen is undetermined.

The sequence was obtained from a woman in her fifties or sixties in good health. The sample consisted of blood. The chain carries TRBV20-1 and TRBJ1-2; D not resolved. The CDR3 protein is CSAPRRTSNYGYTF. The CDR3 bases are TGCAGTGCTCCCCGACGGACTAGTAACTATGGCTACACCTTC.